These T cell receptor beta chains were read from a single sample in a study of T cells in Graves' hyperthyroidism and ophthalmopathy. MiXCR was run by TCRdb on the multiplex PCR reads, yielding one entry per CDR3 protein. This table has 600,000 or so distinct CDR3 sequences, around 15% appearing once. The material sequenced was blood. The receptors come from a woman aged 30 to 39 with Graves' hyperthyroidism. The CDR3 runs from the conserved cysteine through the conserved F or W. The order of the fields is J gene, clone size, V gene, D gene, CDR3 protein, CDR3 DNA. The D gene is left open where the match is weak. Size tells how often a clone was seen (once, few, many) or the class of an expanded clone, and some rows leave it out.

J gene: TRBJ1-1
clone size: few
V gene: TRBV5-1
D gene: NA
CDR3 protein: CASSLEGAGLEAFF
CDR3 DNA: TGCGCCAGCAGCTTGGAAGGGGCTGGGTTAGAAGCTTTCTTT

J gene: TRBJ2-1
clone size: many
V gene: TRBV18
D gene: NA
CDR3 protein: CASSPMDLGDEQFF
CDR3 DNA: TGTGCCAGCTCACCGATGGATCTGGGGGATGAGCAGTTCTTC

J gene: TRBJ2-3
clone size: many
V gene: TRBV27
D gene: NA
CDR3 protein: CATRGRGEGTDTQYF
CDR3 DNA: TGTGCCACCAGGGGTAGGGGTGAGGGGACAGATACGCAGTATTTT

J gene: TRBJ2-2
clone size: many
V gene: TRBV3-1
D gene: TRBD2
CDR3 protein: CASSPKLAGDTGELFF
CDR3 DNA: TGTGCCAGCAGCCCTAAACTAGCGGGAGATACCGGGGAGCTGTTTTTT

J gene: TRBJ1-1
clone size: NA
V gene: TRBV19
D gene: TRBD1
CDR3 protein: CASSRFLGTVGTEAFF
CDR3 DNA: TGTGCCAGTAGTAGATTCCTCGGGACAGTAGGGACTGAAGCTTTCTTT

J gene: TRBJ1-5
clone size: many
V gene: TRBV10-3
D gene: NA
CDR3 protein: CAISGDGGNQPQHF
CDR3 DNA: TGTGCCATCAGTGGAGATGGGGGCAATCAGCCCCAGCATTTT

J gene: TRBJ2-6
clone size: few
V gene: TRBV2
D gene: NA
CDR3 protein: CAITGGWAGANVLTF
CDR3 DNA: TGTGCCATCACTGGGGGTTGGGCTGGGGCCAACGTCCTGACTTTC

J gene: TRBJ2-7
clone size: many
V gene: TRBV6-1
D gene: NA
CDR3 protein: CAATRGGSSYEQYF
CDR3 DNA: TGTGCCGCCACCAGGGGCGGTAGCTCCTACGAGCAGTACTTC

J gene: TRBJ2-2
clone size: NA
V gene: TRBV7-3
D gene: TRBD2
CDR3 protein: CASSLMLAENTGELFF
CDR3 DNA: TGTGCCAGCAGCTTAATGCTAGCGGAGAACACCGGGGAGCTGTTTTTT

J gene: TRBJ2-1
clone size: many
V gene: TRBV9
D gene: NA
CDR3 protein: CASSVSPLDEQFF
CDR3 DNA: TGTGCCAGCAGCGTGTCGCCTTTGGATGAGCAGTTCTTC

J gene: TRBJ2-3
clone size: NA
V gene: TRBV24-1
D gene: NA
CDR3 protein: CATSDLPRADTQYF
CDR3 DNA: TGTGCCACCAGTGATTTGCCCCGCGCAGATACGCAGTATTTT

J gene: TRBJ1-1
clone size: many
V gene: TRBV18
D gene: NA
CDR3 protein: CASSPRGPNTEAFF
CDR3 DNA: TGTGCCAGCTCACCACGGGGCCCGAACACTGAAGCTTTCTTT

J gene: TRBJ2-5
clone size: few
V gene: TRBV28
D gene: NA
CDR3 protein: CASELPGGETQYF
CDR3 DNA: TGTGCCAGTGAATTACCGGGTGGTGAGACCCAGTACTTC

J gene: TRBJ2-7
clone size: NA
V gene: TRBV18
D gene: TRBD1
CDR3 protein: CASSPRGQADEQYF
CDR3 DNA: TGTGCCAGCTCACCTCGCGGACAGGCGGACGAGCAGTACTTC

J gene: TRBJ2-1
clone size: many
V gene: TRBV10-3
D gene: TRBD2
CDR3 protein: CAISEGLAGYNEQFF
CDR3 DNA: TGTGCCATCAGTGAGGGACTAGCGGGTTACAATGAGCAGTTCTTC

J gene: TRBJ1-2
clone size: many
V gene: TRBV28
D gene: TRBD1
CDR3 protein: CASSPPGQWEYGYTF
CDR3 DNA: TGTGCCAGCAGCCCCCCGGGACAGTGGGAGTATGGCTACACCTTC

J gene: TRBJ2-7
clone size: many
V gene: TRBV12-3/TRBV12-4
D gene: TRBD2
CDR3 protein: CASSLGSGGSSYEQYF
CDR3 DNA: TGTGCCAGCAGTTTAGGGTCGGGAGGATCCTCCTACGAGCAGTACTTC

J gene: TRBJ1-3
clone size: many
V gene: TRBV6-5
D gene: NA
CDR3 protein: CASSYSGGLNTIYF
CDR3 DNA: TGTGCCAGCAGTTACTCCGGGGGTCTAAACACCATATATTTT

J gene: TRBJ2-5
clone size: many
V gene: TRBV28
D gene: TRBD2
CDR3 protein: CASSLVTASGFVTNVVETQYF
CDR3 DNA: TGTGCCAGCAGTTTAGTCACGGCTAGCGGGTTCGTTACAAATGTTGTAGAGACCCAGTACTTC

J gene: TRBJ2-5
clone size: many
V gene: TRBV28
D gene: TRBD2
CDR3 protein: CASSSLWTSERIQETQYF
CDR3 DNA: TGTGCCAGCAGTTCCCTATGGACTAGCGAGAGAATCCAAGAGACCCAGTACTTC

J gene: TRBJ1-2
clone size: NA
V gene: TRBV3-1
D gene: NA
CDR3 protein: CASSLFRDPYGYTF
CDR3 DNA: TGTGCCAGCAGCCTATTCCGGGATCCCTATGGCTACACCTTC

J gene: TRBJ1-5
clone size: NA
V gene: TRBV20-1
D gene: NA
CDR3 protein: CSARESRGYSNQPQHF
CDR3 DNA: TGCAGTGCTAGGGAAAGCCGGGGATATAGCAATCAGCCCCAGCATTTT

J gene: TRBJ2-7
clone size: many
V gene: TRBV11-2
D gene: NA
CDR3 protein: CASSLEAHSYEQYF
CDR3 DNA: TGTGCCAGCAGCTTAGAGGCTCACTCCTACGAGCAGTACTTC

J gene: TRBJ2-7
clone size: once
V gene: TRBV14
D gene: TRBD1
CDR3 protein: CASSQETMDRGPYEQYF
CDR3 DNA: TGTGCCAGCAGCCAAGAAACAATGGACAGGGGGCCCTACGAGCAGTACTTC

J gene: TRBJ2-7
clone size: many
V gene: TRBV6-1
D gene: NA
CDR3 protein: CASSEYPGSYEQYF
CDR3 DNA: TGTGCCAGCAGTGAATATCCAGGGTCCTACGAGCAGTACTTC

J gene: TRBJ2-5
clone size: few
V gene: TRBV6-1
D gene: TRBD1
CDR3 protein: CASSDRDRGSWETQYF
CDR3 DNA: TGTGCCAGCAGTGACCGGGACAGGGGCTCATGGGAGACCCAGTACTTC